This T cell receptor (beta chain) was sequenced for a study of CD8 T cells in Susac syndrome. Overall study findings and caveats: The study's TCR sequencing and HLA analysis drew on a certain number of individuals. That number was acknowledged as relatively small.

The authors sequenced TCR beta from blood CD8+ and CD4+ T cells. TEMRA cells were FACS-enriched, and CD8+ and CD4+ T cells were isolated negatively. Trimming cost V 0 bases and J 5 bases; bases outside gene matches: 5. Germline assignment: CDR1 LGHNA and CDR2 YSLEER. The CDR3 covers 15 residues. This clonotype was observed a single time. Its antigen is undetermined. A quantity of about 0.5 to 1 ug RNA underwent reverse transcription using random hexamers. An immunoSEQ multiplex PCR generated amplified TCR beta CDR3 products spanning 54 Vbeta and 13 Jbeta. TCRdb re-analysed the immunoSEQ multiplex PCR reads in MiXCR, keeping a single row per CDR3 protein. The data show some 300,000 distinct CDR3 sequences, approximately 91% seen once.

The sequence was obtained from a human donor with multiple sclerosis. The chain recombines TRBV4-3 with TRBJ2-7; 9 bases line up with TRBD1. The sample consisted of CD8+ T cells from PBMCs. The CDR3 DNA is TGCGCCAGCAGCCAAGAGGACAGGGGCTTCAACGAGCAGTACTTC. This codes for CASSQEDRGFNEQYF.